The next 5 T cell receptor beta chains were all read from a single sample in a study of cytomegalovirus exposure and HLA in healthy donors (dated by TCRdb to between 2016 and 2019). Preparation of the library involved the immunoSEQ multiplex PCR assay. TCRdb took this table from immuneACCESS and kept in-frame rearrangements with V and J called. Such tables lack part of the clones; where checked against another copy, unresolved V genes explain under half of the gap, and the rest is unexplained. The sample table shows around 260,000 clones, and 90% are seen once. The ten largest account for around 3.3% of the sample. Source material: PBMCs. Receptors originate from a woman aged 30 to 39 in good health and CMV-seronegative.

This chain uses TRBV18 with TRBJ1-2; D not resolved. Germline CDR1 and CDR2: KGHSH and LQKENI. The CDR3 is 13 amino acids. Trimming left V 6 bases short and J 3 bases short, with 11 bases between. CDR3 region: CASSQAVDYGYTF. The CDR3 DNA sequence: TGTGCCAGCTCTCAGGCGGTGGACTATGGCTACACCTTC. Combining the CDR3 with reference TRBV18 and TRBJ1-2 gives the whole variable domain NAGVMQNPRHLVRRRGQEARLRCSPMKGHSHVYWYRQLPEEGLKFMVYLQKENIIDESGMPKERFSAEFPKEGPSILRIQQVVRGDSAAYFCASSQAVDYGYTFGSGTRLTVV.

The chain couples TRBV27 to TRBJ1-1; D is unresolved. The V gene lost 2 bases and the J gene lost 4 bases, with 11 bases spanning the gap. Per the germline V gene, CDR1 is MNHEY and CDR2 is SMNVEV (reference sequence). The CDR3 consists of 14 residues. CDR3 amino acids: CASSLKGRGTEAFF. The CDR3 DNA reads TGTGCCAGCAGTTTAAAGGGTCGGGGCACTGAAGCTTTCTTT.

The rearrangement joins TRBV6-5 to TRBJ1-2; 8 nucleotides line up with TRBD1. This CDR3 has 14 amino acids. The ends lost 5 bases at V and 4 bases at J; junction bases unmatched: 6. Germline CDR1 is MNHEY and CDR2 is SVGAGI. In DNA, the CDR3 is TGTGCCAGCAGTCCCGGGACAGGACTCTATGGCTACACCTTC. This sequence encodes CASSPGTGLYGYTF.

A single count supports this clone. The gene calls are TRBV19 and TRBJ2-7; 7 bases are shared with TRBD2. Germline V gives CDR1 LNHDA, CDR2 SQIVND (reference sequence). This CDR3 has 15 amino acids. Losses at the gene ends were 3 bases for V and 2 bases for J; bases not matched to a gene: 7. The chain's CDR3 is CASSIGGNSPYEQYF. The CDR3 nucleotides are TGTGCCAGTAGTATCGGGGGGAACTCTCCCTACGAGCAGTACTTC. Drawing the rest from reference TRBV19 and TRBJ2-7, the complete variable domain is DGGITQSPKYLFRKEGQNVTLSCEQNLNHDAMYWYRQDPGQGLRLIYYSQIVNDFQKGDIAEGYSVSREKKESFPLTVTSAQKNPTAFYLCASSIGGNSPYEQYFGPGTRLTVT.

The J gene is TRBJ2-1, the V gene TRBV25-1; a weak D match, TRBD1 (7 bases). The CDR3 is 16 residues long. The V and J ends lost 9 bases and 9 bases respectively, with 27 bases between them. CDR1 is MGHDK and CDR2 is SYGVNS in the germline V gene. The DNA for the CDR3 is TGTGCCAGTAATCCTCCCGTTACAGGGGAGGAAGGTGAGCAGTTCTTC. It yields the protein CASNPPVTGEEGEQFF.